One and the same sample provided the 17 T cell receptor beta chains below, sequenced in a study of blood T cell repertoires in COVID-19. Clones were sequenced by immunoSEQ multiplex PCR, and TCRdb holds only the in-frame ones, with some missing. Of around 330,000 clones in the sample, more than 75% were seen once. What was sequenced was PBMCs or T cells enriched from blood (not recorded which). The origin of the receptors is a man in his 60s who had recovered from COVID-19.

The chain has TRBV4-2 and TRBJ2-1, with 12 bases matching TRBD2. Germline loops: CDR1 LGHNA, CDR2 YNFKEQ. The trim removed 3 bases at V and 6 bases at J, leaving 6 bases unmatched. This CDR3 has 16 residues. The CDR3 region is CASSHLLAGGPNEQFF. CDR3 nucleotide sequence: TGTGCCAGCAGCCACCTTCTAGCGGGAGGGCCCAATGAGCAGTTCTTC.

V is TRBV15 and J is TRBJ1-5; D not resolved. The germline V and J ends were trimmed by 1 base and 11 bases, with 18 bases remaining between them. This CDR3 spans 15 amino acids. The germline V gene has CDR1 LNHNV and CDR2 YYDKDF (reference sequence). CDR3 DNA sequence: TGTGCCACCAGCAGAGCTTTTAAGGCGGATCCATCCCAGCATTTT. Protein: CATSRAFKADPSQHF.

The chain links TRBV11-2 to TRBJ2-2; D remains ambiguous. The V and J ends lost 5 bases and 1 base respectively, with 8 bases between them. Germline values: CDR1 SGHAT, CDR2 FQNNGV. CDR3 length equals 14 residues. The DNA of the CDR3 is TGTGCCAGCAGCCCCAGAAGGAACACCGGGGAGCTGTTTTTT. Translated: CASSPRRNTGELFF.

This clone appeared a few times. V is TRBV7-9 and J is TRBJ2-1, with 13 bases fitting TRBD2. This CDR3 is built from 18 residues. The V gene end was trimmed by 2 bases and the J gene end by 7 bases; junction bases not matched to a gene: 11. Germline CDR1 SEHNR, CDR2 FQNEAQ (reference sequence). The CDR3 DNA reads as TGTGCCAGCAGCTTACCTGTACGACTAGCGGGAGGACGGAATGAGCAGTTCTTC. Amino acids: CASSLPVRLAGGRNEQFF.

V usage is TRBV19 and J usage is TRBJ2-1, with D tentatively TRBD2 (6 bases). Between the trimmed V and J ends, which lost 5 bases and 0 bases, there was a span of 11 bases. The CDR3 has 15 amino acids. CDR1 and CDR2 from the germline V gene are LNHDA and SQIVND (reference sequence). The CDR3 DNA reads as TGTGCCAGTAGTCCCGGGGGTAGCTCCTACAATGAGCAGTTCTTC. Protein: CASSPGGSSYNEQFF.

The chain links TRBV7-9 to TRBJ2-7; TRBD1 is a possible D gene (6 bases). Looked up from germline, CDR1 is SEHNR and CDR2 is FQNEAQ (reference sequence). V was cut by 3 bases and J by 2 bases, with 23 bases left in between. This CDR3 has 18 residues. The CDR3 sequence is CASSLVGATGVLAYEQYF. CDR3 sequence (DNA): TGTGCCAGCAGCTTGGTAGGGGCGACAGGTGTTCTCGCCTACGAGCAGTACTTC.

This rearrangement joins TRBV9 to TRBJ2-2; 9 bases fit TRBD1. The CDR3 has 16 residues. Trimming removed 3 bases from V and 5 bases from J; junction bases left unmatched: 8. From germline, CDR1 is SGDLS and CDR2 YYNGEE. The CDR3 loop reads CASSETGTGLTGELFF. In DNA form, the CDR3 reads TGTGCCAGCAGCGAAACCGGGACAGGGTTAACCGGGGAGCTGTTTTTT.

The chain carries TRBV7-9 and TRBJ2-2; D unclear. Germline loops: CDR1 SEHNR, CDR2 FQNEAQ (reference sequence). Trimming removed 6 bases from V and 2 bases from J, with 10 bases in between. This CDR3 has 14 amino acids. This CDR3 is CASRNVANTGELFF. In DNA, the CDR3 is TGTGCCAGCAGAAATGTGGCCAACACCGGGGAGCTGTTTTTT.

The rearrangement uses TRBV25-1 and TRBJ1-3, with D hard to call. The CDR3 sequence is 14 residues long. Germline assignment: CDR1 MGHDK and CDR2 SYGVNS. Trimming removed 6 bases from V and 8 bases from J, with 17 bases in between. This CDR3 is CASSLTSDGDTIYF. Written as DNA, the CDR3 is TGTGCCAGCAGCCTAACCTCAGACGGGGACACCATATATTTT.

The chain couples TRBV7-3 to TRBJ2-5, with 7 nucleotides matching TRBD2. CDR3 size: 14 residues. Per the germline V gene, CDR1 is SGHTA and CDR2 is FQGTGA. The J segment lost 7 bases and the V segment lost 6 bases, leaving 11 bases of the junction unmatched. The CDR3 DNA sequence: TGTGCCAGCAGTTTGGGGGGGACCGCCTGGACCCAGTACTTC. The encoded protein is CASSLGGTAWTQYF.

This clone was counted a single time. The chain uses TRBV9 and TRBJ1-4; D not resolved. Germline-derived CDR1 and CDR2 are SGDLS and YYNGEE. This CDR3 is 14 amino acids long. V lost 3 bases to trimming and J lost 6 bases, with 12 bases between them. CDR3 sequence reads: CASSGRDPDEKLFF. CDR3 sequence (DNA): TGTGCCAGCAGCGGCCGGGATCCTGATGAAAAACTGTTTTTT.

V and J are TRBV27 and TRBJ1-2, with 10 positions matching TRBD1. The V segment lost 0 bases and the J segment 4 bases; nucleotides outside the gene matches: 2. CDR3 length: 15 amino acids. Germline assignment: CDR1 MNHEY and CDR2 SMNVEV (reference sequence). CDR3 amino acids: CASSLSGTGAYGYTF. The CDR3 DNA follows: TGTGCCAGCAGTTTATCAGGGACAGGGGCCTATGGCTACACCTTC.

The chain combines TRBV7-9 with TRBJ2-7; D gene unclear. This CDR3 has 12 amino acids. Trimming removed 8 bases at V and 2 bases at J, with 10 bases between. Germline V gene lookup returns CDR1 SEHNR and CDR2 FQNEAQ (reference sequence). CDR3: CASRPETYEQYF. CDR3 in DNA: TGTGCCAGCCGCCCGGAGACCTACGAGCAGTACTTC.

V gene TRBV4-1 combines with J gene TRBJ2-2, with D possibly TRBD2 on 7 matching bases. V was shortened by 7 bases and J by 6 bases, with 18 bases between the two germline ends. This CDR3 is 15 amino acids long. Germline CDR1 MGHRA, CDR2 YSYEKL. The CDR3 reads CASTHWEGVSGELFF. As DNA, the CDR3 is TGCGCCAGCACCCACTGGGAGGGGGTTTCCGGGGAGCTGTTTTTT.

The chain combines TRBV14 with TRBJ1-1; 9 bases align to TRBD1. The V and J ends lost 5 bases and 3 bases, in that order; junction bases with no gene match: 4. Germline CDR1 reads SGHDN; CDR2 reads FVKESK. The length of the CDR3 is 14 residues. The CDR3 reads CASSSQGAHTEAFF. CDR3 coding DNA: TGTGCCAGCAGCTCACAGGGGGCGCACACTGAAGCTTTCTTT.

The V and J genes are TRBV25-1 and TRBJ1-3, with a tentative D call TRBD1 (6 bases). Germline V gene sequence: CDR1 MGHDK, CDR2 SYGVNS. V was shortened by 6 bases and J by 4 bases, with 22 bases between the two germline ends. This CDR3 region has 17 residues. DNA for the CDR3: TGTGCCAGCAGCCCAACAAAAAAACAGGGCTTCGGAAACACCATATATTTT. It translates to CASSPTKKQGFGNTIYF. The whole variable domain, filled in from reference TRBV25-1 and TRBJ1-3, reads EADIYQTPRYLVIGTGKKITLECSQTMGHDKMYWYQQDPGMELHLIHYSYGVNSTEKGDLSSESTVSRIRTEHFPLTLESARPSHTSQYLCASSPTKKQGFGNTIYFGEGSWLTVV.

The V and J genes are TRBV5-1 and TRBJ2-2; TRBD1 matches at 7 bases. Germline loops: CDR1 SGHRS, CDR2 YFSETQ. The CDR3 sequence is 15 residues long. J was trimmed by 5 bases and V by 5 bases; bases with no gene match: 9. CDR3 sequence: CASRSTGRGTGELFF. The CDR3 DNA sequence: TGCGCCAGCAGGTCGACAGGGAGAGGTACCGGGGAGCTGTTTTTT.